Below are 18 T cell receptor beta chains sequenced from a single sample in a study of OX40 agonist ivuxolimab in advanced cancers. Assay: immunoSEQ multiplex PCR; the TCRdb copy retains only in-frame clones and omits some. The repertoire has approximately 76,000 clones, 93% of them found once; the top ten carry over 5%. The sample here was CD4+ or CD8+ T cells sorted from blood, taken in a trial of the OX40 agonist ivuxolimab. The receptors here all came from an adult with an advanced solid tumor such as melanoma, head and neck, liver or kidney cancer.

CDR3 DNA: TGTGCCAGCAGAGCGGGAGAAGCAGATACGCAGTATTTT. Translation gives CASRAGEADTQYF. The chain is built from TRBV6-1 and TRBJ2-3, with 8 bases fitting TRBD2. Germline assignment: CDR1 MNHNS and CDR2 SASEGT. CDR3 length equals 13 residues. The V and J ends lost 6 bases and 4 bases, in that order; junction bases with no gene match: 3.

The genes are TRBV5-6 and TRBJ1-3; the D is unclear. Germline values: CDR1 SGHDT, CDR2 YYEEEE. The CDR3 contains 14 residues. V was cut by 2 bases and J by 0 bases, with 6 bases left in between. The CDR3 nucleotides read TGTGCCAGCAGCTTCCCGTTCTCTGGAAACACCATATATTTT. Amino acid sequence: CASSFPFSGNTIYF.

The genes are TRBV2 and TRBJ2-7; 7 bases align to TRBD1. Germline V gives CDR1 SNHLY, CDR2 FYNNEI. The CDR3 sequence is 14 residues long. The junction had 4 bases not matched to a gene; V was cut back by 1 base and J by 4 bases. The CDR3 DNA is TGTGCCAGCAGTGAAGTGGGACAGCTATACGAGCAGTACTTC. Translated, it gives CASSEVGQLYEQYF.

The rearrangement links TRBV10-3 to TRBJ2-1; D is possibly TRBD2 (5 bases). This CDR3 comprises 15 residues. The germline V gene has CDR1 ENHRY and CDR2 SYGVKD. V was cut by 2 bases and J by 8 bases, with 16 bases left in between. The CDR3 coding sequence is TGTGCCATCAGTGAGCCTCTAGCTGAGGGTGATGAGCAGTTCTTC. Translating gives CAISEPLAEGDEQFF.

The chain uses TRBV6-1 and TRBJ2-5; TRBD1 matches 7 bases. Looked up from germline, CDR1 is MNHNS and CDR2 is SASEGT. This CDR3 is built from 14 residues. J was trimmed by 5 bases and V by 1 base; bases with no gene match: 4. CDR3 protein: CASSEEVGGETQYF. The CDR3, as DNA: TGTGCCAGCAGTGAAGAGGTAGGGGGCGAGACCCAGTACTTC.

The V gene is TRBV5-6, the J gene TRBJ1-5, with TRBD1 matching 8 bases. Germline V gives CDR1 SGHDT, CDR2 YYEEEE. This CDR3 is 16 amino acids long. The J segment lost 5 bases and the V segment lost 1 base, leaving 8 bases of the junction unmatched. CDR3 sequence: CASSLWPGGNDQPQHF. The DNA for the CDR3 is TGTGCCAGCAGCTTGTGGCCAGGGGGCAACGATCAGCCCCAGCATTTT.

The chain uses TRBV5-4 and TRBJ2-1, with D perhaps TRBD1 (6 bases). The V and J ends lost 6 bases and 5 bases respectively, with 12 bases between them. From germline, CDR1 is SGHNT and CDR2 YYREEE (reference sequence). This CDR3 has 13 residues. The CDR3 DNA sequence: TGTGCCAGCACCCCGAAGGGGGACAATGAGCAGTTCTTC. Its translation is CASTPKGDNEQFF.

The V call is TRBV9, the J call TRBJ1-2; the D is unclear. Between the trimmed V and J ends, which lost 7 bases and 8 bases, there was a span of 9 bases. The CDR3 length is 10 residues. Germline V gene data show CDR1 as SGDLS and CDR2 as YYNGEE. DNA of the CDR3: TGTGCCAGCGGCCCCCTCGGCTACACCTTC. Its translation is CASGPLGYTF.

The chain couples TRBV6-1 to TRBJ1-2, with unresolved D. Germline loops: CDR1 MNHNS, CDR2 SASEGT. V lost 2 bases and J lost 4, with 11 bases in between. CDR3 length equals 14 residues. CDR3: CASSEFWTAYGYTF. The DNA for the CDR3 is TGTGCCAGCAGTGAATTTTGGACGGCCTATGGCTACACCTTC.

The chain has TRBV5-4 and TRBJ2-7; D is possibly TRBD1 (5 bases). The CDR3 covers 12 residues. Germline V gene lookup returns CDR1 SGHNT and CDR2 YYREEE (reference sequence). Trimming removed 2 bases from V and 4 bases from J, with 7 bases in between. As DNA, the CDR3 is TGTGCCAGCAGCTTTCAGGGATACGAGCAGTACTTC. It codes for CASSFQGYEQYF. Based on the CDR3 plus reference TRBV5-4 and TRBJ2-7, the full variable domain is ETGVTQSPTHLIKTRGQQVTLRCSSQSGHNTVSWYQQALGQGPQFIFQYYREEENGRGNFPPRFSGLQFPNYSSELNVNALELDDSALYLCASSFQGYEQYFGPGTRLTVT.

This chain links TRBV21-1 with TRBJ2-7. TRBV21-1 is given as a pseudogene. The CDR3 runs 17 residues. CDR3 DNA: TGTGCCAGCAGCCCAAGAGGAGGTGGAGCAGGGCCCTACGAGCAGTACTTC. As protein: CASSPRGGGAGPYEQYF.

This CDR3 is CASSSPREGLEQYF. For the CDR3, the DNA is TGTGCCAGCAGCTCACCACGAGAGGGGCTCGAGCAGTACTTC. The chain has TRBV7-9 and TRBJ2-5; tentatively, D is TRBD1 or TRBD2 (5 bases each). Matching the DNA end better, TRBJ2-7 makes the J call doubtful. Germline assignment: CDR1 SEHNR and CDR2 FQNEAQ (reference sequence). This CDR3 region has 14 residues.

CDR3 DNA: TGTGCCAGCAGTCCCGGGACACTCACCGGGGAGCTGTTTTTT. Protein: CASSPGTLTGELFF. V gene TRBV14 combines with J gene TRBJ2-2; possibly TRBD1 for D (6 bases). The germline gives CDR1 SGHDN, CDR2 FVKESK. There are 14 residues in the CDR3. With 6 bases removed from V and 4 bases from J, the gap between germline ends came to 12 bases.

The rearrangement links TRBV19 to TRBJ2-5; maybe TRBD2 (5 bases). This CDR3 is 14 amino acids long. The germline V gene has CDR1 LNHDA and CDR2 SQIVND (reference sequence). Trimming pared 5 bases from V and 2 bases from J, leaving 12 bases between. CDR3 bases: TGTGCCAGTAGTCCTGGACTGACACAAGAGACCCAGTACTTC. Protein: CASSPGLTQETQYF.

The gene calls are TRBV11-2 and TRBJ2-2, with 12 positions matching TRBD2. V dropped 5 bases and J dropped 6; count of bases not matched to a gene: 7. Germline V CDR1 and CDR2: SGHAT, FQNNGV. The CDR3 length is 16 residues. The CDR3 DNA sequence: TGTGCCAGCAGCCCCCGACTAGCGGGAGTTCCCGGGGAGCTGTTTTTT. This translates into CASSPRLAGVPGELFF.

The chain has TRBV27 and TRBJ2-7; TRBD1 matches at 8 bases. This CDR3 region has 15 residues. V shed 7 bases, J shed 3 bases, and the junction held 11 bases outside the gene matches. Germline assignment: CDR1 MNHEY and CDR2 SMNVEV (reference sequence). CDR3 sequence reads: CASTPGPGGFYEQYF. CDR3 coding DNA: TGTGCCAGCACCCCGGGCCCAGGGGGCTTCTACGAGCAGTACTTC.

J is TRBJ1-2 and V is TRBV5-6, with D maybe TRBD1 (5 bases). This CDR3 contains 15 residues. Per the germline V gene, CDR1 is SGHDT and CDR2 is YYEEEE. The V gene lost 1 base and the J gene lost 4 bases, with 14 bases spanning the gap. CDR3 DNA: TGTGCCAGCAGCTTGATTGGGCAGGGACCCTATGGCTACACCTTC. This codes for CASSLIGQGPYGYTF.

A remark on this clone: The identical CDR3 is also encoded by other nucleotide sequences in the sample. In nucleotides, the CDR3 is TGTGCCAGCAGCGTGGACACCGGGGAGCTGTTTTTT. Protein sequence: CASSVDTGELFF. The chain recombines TRBV9 with TRBJ2-2; D remains ambiguous. The CDR3 length is 12 residues. Germline V CDR1 and CDR2: SGDLS, YYNGEE. With 2 bases removed from V and 3 bases from J, the gap between germline ends came to 2 bases.